The following is a T cell receptor (beta chain) sequence with its context. The sample holds no much larger clone one base away, and base qualities are not on file. The intended sense of this specimen's time point label: cells obtained before transplantation from donor or recipient. Mixed lymphocyte reactions plated around 200,000 CFSE-labeled pre-transplant responders with around 200,000 irradiated violet-dye-labeled stimulators and were cultured for around six days. After the mixed lymphocyte reaction, proliferating CD3+CD4+CFSE-low and CD3+CD8+CFSE-low responder cells were FACS-sorted on a BD Influx sorter. Libraries came from the immunoSEQ multiplex PCR assay. For most patients, genomic DNA was isolated with the Qiagen DNeasy Blood and Tissue Kit and sent frozen to Adaptive Biotechnologies for TCR sequencing. For most patients, high-throughput TCR-beta CDR3 sequencing of genomic DNA was performed by Adaptive Biotechnologies. The study's own analysis went as follows. TCR sequencing data were retrieved from Adaptive's ImmunoSEQ software for some 19 patients, whereas three other patients were processed with MiXCR and VDJtools. To correct CD4 versus CD8 sorting errors, any sequence found in both subsets at a frequency ratio below 5:1 was removed. Because the origin of CDR3 nucleotide sequences shared between donor and recipient could not be assigned, those sequences were removed. Alloreactive clones required at least 2-fold expansion over unstimulated cells and minimum CFSE-low frequency of 0.002% (template counts) or 0.001% (read counts). Clones detected in sequenced pre-transplant spleen, lymph node, or MLR CFSE-low populations of the donor or recipient were defined as mappable. Cumulative frequency of alloreactive clones was calculated as a percentage of all sequences weighted by copy number. The source is immuneACCESS, and TCRdb retained only in-frame sequences with V and J called. Part of the clones is not carried over; for the studies checked, unresolved V genes explain less than half of this, and the remainder is unexplained. V and J calls and clone size are given by that table; D and trimming were obtained from the DNA. This sample has 9,000 to 10,000 clones in its table, and just under 30% of those were observed once. Jointly, the top ten make up roughly 3% of the sample.

This entry is derived from a study of graft-versus-host responses after intestinal transplantation (dated by TCRdb to the early 2020s). In terms of the full investigation: Recipients received multivisceral, liver-intestinal, or isolated intestinal transplants. Every recipient was given anti-thymocyte globulin induction, followed by about three years of maintenance tacrolimus and steroids. After intestinal transplantation, graft-versus-host and host-versus-graft alloreactive T cell clones were followed in the graft, circulation and bone marrow using bulk TCR-beta CDR3 sequencing. Alloreactive clones were identified by sequencing pre-transplant mixed lymphocyte reaction products and comparing them with unstimulated pre-transplant donor and recipient T cells. A cohort of 20 to 25 intestinal transplant recipients, including one retransplant, was enrolled, and 3 patients lacking pretransplant specimens were excluded. A peak of at least 4% donor T cells among recipient peripheral blood mononuclear cells was the definition used for donor T cell macrochimerism. Rather than going through the commercial service, samples from three later patients were sequenced in-house on an Illumina MiSeq and processed with MiXCR. Points the paper makes about the study in general: GvH clones turned up in recipient bone marrow, with some appearing earlier in ileal mucosa or blood, a pattern consistent with an intestinal mucosal origin. Conclusions were limited by the relatively low number and heterogeneity of intestinal transplant patients. Early after transplant, peak levels of circulating GvH clones were found to be associated with declines in HvG clones. High GvH to HvG T cell clonal ratios were observed in the allografts of patients with donor T cell macrochimerism.

CDR1 and CDR2 were assigned from the germline V gene (reference sequence) as LNHDA and SQIVND. For this chain, trimming is 2 bases at the V end and 5 bases at the J end, and the number of junction bases without a gene match is 4. The CDR3 sequence holds 14 residues, the cysteine and phenylalanine included. Only the CDR3 DNA stays, 42 bases, in frame from base 1. The sequence derives from a human patient who received an intestinal transplant. The sample consisted of alloreactive CD4+ T cells from a mixed lymphocyte reaction culture, taken before intestinal transplant. In light of the paper, this sample's cell subset or site label describes: CFSE-low proliferating T cells sorted from approximately 6-day pre-transplant mixed lymphocyte reaction (GvH or HvG direction). The rearranged chain carries TRBV19 and TRBJ1-1; 8 bases in the middle match TRBD1. The CDR3 protein is CASSIWTGHTEAFF. The bases are TGTGCCAGTAGTATATGGACAGGGCATACTGAAGCTTTCTTT.